Below, 19 T cell receptor beta chains from the same sample are listed, as sequenced in a study of tumor and adjacent non-tumor tissue in lung cancer. RNA was extracted from bulk tissue without any cell sorting. The normal lung tissue was taken more than 3 cm from the tumor edge. A modified ARM-PCR protocol with three rounds of nested PCR amplified TCRbeta. TCRdb reprocessed the multiplex PCR reads with MiXCR, giving one entry per CDR3 protein. The sample contains tens of thousands of distinct CDR3 sequences, under 75% of which appear only once. Sequencing input: distant non-tumor lung tissue. Every receptor here comes from a woman between 70 and 85 years old with non-small cell lung cancer.

Of note for this clonotype: The junction and the germline gene differ at one end; a read error may be behind it. The rearrangement uses TRBV6-1 and TRBJ2-7; D is unclear. In germline, CDR1 is MNHNS, CDR2 SASEGT. This CDR3 has 12 amino acids. In nucleotides, the CDR3 is TGTCCCAGCAGTGCACTATTCTACGAGCAGTACTTC. Its protein is CPSSALFYEQYF.

A note on this clonotype: A much larger clone sits a single nucleotide away, making a read error possible. The rearrangement links TRBV24-1 to TRBJ2-5, with a weak D call TRBD2 (5 bases). The CDR3 runs to 15 residues. Germline CDR1 KGHDR, CDR2 SFDVKD. Here the CDR3 reads CTTSDLHRGLETQYF. The CDR3 DNA sequence: TGTACCACCAGTGATTTGCACAGAGGACTGGAGACCCAGTACTTC.

This clonotype was seen ten or more times. This chain joins TRBV7-8 and TRBJ2-7; maybe TRBD1 (5 bases). The CDR3 contains 15 residues. Germline V gene lookup returns CDR1 SGHVS and CDR2 FQNEAQ. V shed 2 bases and J shed 2 bases, with 13 bases lying between them. In DNA form, the CDR3 reads TGTGCCAGCAGCTTATACGGTAGACAGACCTACGAGCAGTACTTC. Translating it yields CASSLYGRQTYEQYF.

About this clonotype: A much larger clone lies one base from this, so it may be a read error. The V and J genes are TRBV24-1 and TRBJ2-7; perhaps TRBD2 as D (5 bases). The CDR3 spans 14 residues. The germline V gene has CDR1 KGHDR and CDR2 SFDVKD. CDR3 loop: CVTSQREWAYEQYF. CDR3 coding DNA: TGTGTCACCAGTCAACGGGAATGGGCCTACGAGCAGTACTTC.

Concerning this clonotype: The germline gene is not matched at one end of the junction; a read error may be the cause. This chain connects TRBV6-2 or TRBV6-3 to TRBJ2-7; 9 bases are a match to TRBD2. The germline gives CDR1 MNHEY, CDR2 SVGEGT. This CDR3 is 14 amino acids long. The CDR3 reads CVSSRISGSYEQYF. The DNA for the CDR3 is TGTGTCAGCAGCCGGATTAGCGGGAGCTACGAGCAGTACTTC.

This clonotype was seen ten or more times. This rearrangement joins TRBV21-1 to TRBJ2-7. TRBV21-1 is a pseudogene. This CDR3 region has 11 residues. The CDR3 DNA reads as TGTGCCAGCGTAAGAGGTAACGAGCAGTACTTC. Its protein product is CASVRGNEQYF.

Concerning this clonotype itself: With a much larger clone just one base away, this may be a read error. This sequence joins TRBV28 and TRBJ2-1; 12 bases map to TRBD1. Losses at the gene ends were 6 bases for V and 8 bases for J; bases not matched to a gene: 8. The CDR3 has 15 amino acids. CDR1 and CDR2 from the germline V gene are MDHEN and SYDVKM. The CDR3 loop is CASSLPGTGGDEQFF. DNA of the CDR3: TGTGCCAGCAGCCTACCCGGGACAGGGGGCGATGAGCAGTTCTTC.

The chain is built from TRBV28 and TRBJ2-1; maybe TRBD1 (6 bases). The CDR3 sequence is 14 residues long. V lost 10 bases, J lost 4 bases, and 17 bases lay in between. The germline gives CDR1 MDHEN, CDR2 SYDVKM. The CDR3 nucleotides are TGTGCCAACAGACGGGACATGACTTACAATGAGCAGTTCTTC. Translated: CANRRDMTYNEQFF.

Notes on this clonotype: The conserved phenylalanine or tryptophan normally closing the CDR3 is absent here, so this likely arose from a read error. The DNA is omitted, as the CDR3 cannot be located on it reliably, and the CDR3 follows TCRdb's listing. The chain carries TRBV4-1 and TRBJ1-1; the table names TRBD1, a call not compared with the DNA. The CDR3 has 14 residues if both end residues are counted. Looked up from germline, CDR1 is MGHRA and CDR2 is YSYEKL. CDR3 loop: CASSQRTENTEAII.

Remarks on this clonotype: This may arise from a read error, as a much more abundant clone is one base away. The DNA for the CDR3 is TGTGCCAGCACCTCGGAAGGCGCCGGGTATACCGGGGAGCTGTTTTTT. Protein: CASTSEGAGYTGELFF. The chain joins TRBV28 to TRBJ2-2, with no clear D. Trimming pared 7 bases from V and 5 bases from J, leaving 20 bases between. CDR3 size: 16 residues. Looked up from germline, CDR1 is MDHEN and CDR2 is SYDVKM.

This chain uses TRBV12-3 or TRBV12-4 with TRBJ2-5; D remains unclear. V was cut by 8 bases and J by 2 bases, with 12 bases left in between. The CDR3 loop spans 13 amino acids. The CDR3, as DNA: TGTGCCAGCGAGCATGGCTTTCAAGAGACCCAGTACTTC. Translated, it gives CASEHGFQETQYF.

About this clonotype: Without the conserved terminal phenylalanine or tryptophan, this CDR3 likely stems from a read error. The chain couples TRBV10-3 to TRBJ2-1; 8 nucleotides agree with TRBD2. V trimming: 3 bases; J trimming: 8 bases; junction bases outside the gene matches: 12. The CDR3 loop spans 16 amino acids. Germline V gene data show CDR1 as ENHRY and CDR2 as SYGVKD. The CDR3 DNA is TGTGCCATCAGTGACGCCTACGGCGGGAGGTCGGATGAGCAGTTCATC. This translates into CAISDAYGGRSDEQFI.

The V and J genes are TRBV19 and TRBJ1-4, with D hard to call. Per the germline V gene, CDR1 is LNHDA and CDR2 is SQIVND (reference sequence). The CDR3 consists of 12 residues. V lost 3 bases to trimming and J lost 8 bases, with 7 bases between them. CDR3 protein: CASSISREKLFF. The CDR3 DNA is TGTGCCAGTAGTATCTCCCGAGAAAAACTGTTTTTT.

As concerns this clonotype: A read error may be the cause here, since a much bigger clone is one base away. The chain combines TRBV28 with TRBJ1-2, with 10 bases fitting TRBD1. Germline lookup yields CDR1 MDHEN and CDR2 SYDVKM. V lost 3 bases, J lost 4 bases, and 5 bases stayed unmatched. The length of the CDR3 is 15 residues. The CDR3 nucleotides read TGTGCCAGCAGTTTGACAGGGGGCTTATTCTATGGCTACACCTTC. Its protein is CASSLTGGLFYGYTF.

The chain recombines TRBV11-1 with TRBJ2-1, with D possibly matching TRBD2 (6 bases). CDR3 length equals 16 residues. V was cut by 9 bases and J by 4 bases, with 22 bases left in between. Germline V gene lookup returns CDR1 SGHAT and CDR2 FQDESV (reference sequence). CDR3: CASGLALAWLYNEQFF. As DNA, the CDR3 is TGTGCCAGTGGCTTAGCCCTAGCGTGGCTGTACAATGAGCAGTTCTTC.

This chain joins TRBV6-1 and TRBJ1-5; D is uncertain. The CDR3 extends over 13 amino acids. The ends were cut back, 5 bases at V and 7 bases at J, with 12 bases in the middle. Germline values: CDR1 MNHNS, CDR2 SASEGT. CDR3 sequence (DNA): TGTGCCAGCAGTCTCCGGGCGAGACAGCCCCAGCATTTT. Amino acid sequence: CASSLRARQPQHF.

V gene TRBV7-2 combines with J gene TRBJ1-5; 9 nucleotides agree with TRBD1. This CDR3 comprises 15 residues. V gave up 5 bases and J gave up 6 bases; unmatched junction bases: 8. Germline-derived CDR1 and CDR2 are SGHTA and FQGNSA. The DNA for the CDR3 is TGTGCCAGCAGCATTCCGGGGACAGGGCCTCAGCCCCAGCATTTT. It encodes CASSIPGTGPQPQHF.

The chain links TRBV20-1 to TRBJ1-5; D perhaps matches TRBD1 (6 bases). V shed 8 bases and J shed 3 bases, with 17 bases lying between them. CDR1 is DFQATT, CDR2 SNEGSKA, per germline (reference sequence). The CDR3 length is 14 residues. In nucleotides, the CDR3 is TGCAGTACCGAAGGGACATGGGCCAATCAGCCCCAGCATTTT. Translating gives CSTEGTWANQPQHF.

V usage is TRBV30 and J usage is TRBJ1-5; 8 bases line up with TRBD1. The CDR3 is 14 residues long. Per the germline V gene, CDR1 is GTSNPN and CDR2 is SVGIG (reference sequence). Germline trimming cut 0 bases from V and 4 bases from J; bases unmatched to any gene: 2. In DNA, the CDR3 is TGTGCCTGGAGTGTACGGGACAGGAATCAGCCCCAGCATTTT. Translating it yields CAWSVRDRNQPQHF.